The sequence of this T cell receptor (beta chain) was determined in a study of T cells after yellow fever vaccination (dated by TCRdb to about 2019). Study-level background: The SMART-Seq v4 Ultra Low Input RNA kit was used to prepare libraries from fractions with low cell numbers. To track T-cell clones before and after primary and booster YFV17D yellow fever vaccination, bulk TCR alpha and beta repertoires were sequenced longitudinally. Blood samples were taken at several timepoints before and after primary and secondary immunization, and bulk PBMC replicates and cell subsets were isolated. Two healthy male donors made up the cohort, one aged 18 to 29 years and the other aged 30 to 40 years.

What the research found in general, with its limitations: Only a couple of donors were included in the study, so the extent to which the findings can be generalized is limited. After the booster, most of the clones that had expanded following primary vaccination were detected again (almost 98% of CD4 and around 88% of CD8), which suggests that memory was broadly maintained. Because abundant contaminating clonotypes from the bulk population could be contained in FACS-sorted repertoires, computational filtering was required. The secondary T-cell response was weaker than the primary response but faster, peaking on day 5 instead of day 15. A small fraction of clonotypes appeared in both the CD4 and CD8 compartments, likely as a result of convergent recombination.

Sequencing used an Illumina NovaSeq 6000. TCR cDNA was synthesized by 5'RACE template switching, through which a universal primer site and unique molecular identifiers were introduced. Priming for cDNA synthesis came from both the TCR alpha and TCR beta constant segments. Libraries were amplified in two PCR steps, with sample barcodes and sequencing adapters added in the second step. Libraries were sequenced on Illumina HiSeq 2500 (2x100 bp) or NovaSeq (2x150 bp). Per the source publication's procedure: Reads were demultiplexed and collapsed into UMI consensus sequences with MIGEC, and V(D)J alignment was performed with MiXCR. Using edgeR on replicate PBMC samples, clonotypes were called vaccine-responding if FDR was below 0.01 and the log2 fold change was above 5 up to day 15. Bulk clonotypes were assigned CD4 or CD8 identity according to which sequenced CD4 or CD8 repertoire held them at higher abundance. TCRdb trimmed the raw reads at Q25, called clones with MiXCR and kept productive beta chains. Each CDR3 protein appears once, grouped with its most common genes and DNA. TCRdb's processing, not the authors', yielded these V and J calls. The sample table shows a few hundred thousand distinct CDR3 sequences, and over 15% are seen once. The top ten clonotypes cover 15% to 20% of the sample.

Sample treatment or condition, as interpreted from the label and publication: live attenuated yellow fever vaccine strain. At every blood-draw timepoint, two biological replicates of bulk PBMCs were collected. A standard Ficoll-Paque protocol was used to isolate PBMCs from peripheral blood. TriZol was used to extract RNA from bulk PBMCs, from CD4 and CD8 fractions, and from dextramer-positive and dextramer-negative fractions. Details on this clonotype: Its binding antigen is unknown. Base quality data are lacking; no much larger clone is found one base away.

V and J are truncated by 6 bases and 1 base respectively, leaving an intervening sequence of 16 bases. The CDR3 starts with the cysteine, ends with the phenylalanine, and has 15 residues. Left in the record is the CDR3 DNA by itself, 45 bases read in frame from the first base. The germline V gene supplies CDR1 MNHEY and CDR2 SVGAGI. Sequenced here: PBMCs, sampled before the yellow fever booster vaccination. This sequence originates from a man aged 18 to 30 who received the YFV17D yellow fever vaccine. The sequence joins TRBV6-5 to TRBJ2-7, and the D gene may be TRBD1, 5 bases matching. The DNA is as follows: TGTGCCAGCAGATACAGCGCTACAGGTTCCTACGAGCAGTACTTC. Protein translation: CASRYSATGSYEQYF.